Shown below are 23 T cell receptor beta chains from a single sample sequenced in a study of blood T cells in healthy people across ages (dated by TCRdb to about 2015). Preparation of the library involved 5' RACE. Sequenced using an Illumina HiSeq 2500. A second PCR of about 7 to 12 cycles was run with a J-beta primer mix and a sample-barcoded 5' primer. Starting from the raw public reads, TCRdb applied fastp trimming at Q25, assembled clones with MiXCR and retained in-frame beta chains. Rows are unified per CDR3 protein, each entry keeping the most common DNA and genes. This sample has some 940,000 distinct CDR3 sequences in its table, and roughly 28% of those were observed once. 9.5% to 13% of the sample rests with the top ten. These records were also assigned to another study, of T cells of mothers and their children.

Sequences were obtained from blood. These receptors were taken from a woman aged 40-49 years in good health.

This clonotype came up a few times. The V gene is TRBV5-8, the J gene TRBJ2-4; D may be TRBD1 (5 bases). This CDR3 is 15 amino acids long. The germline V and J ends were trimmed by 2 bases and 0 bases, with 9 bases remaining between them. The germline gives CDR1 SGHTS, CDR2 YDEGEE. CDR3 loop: CASSLTGVAKNIQYF. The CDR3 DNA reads TGTGCCAGCAGCTTAACAGGTGTAGCCAAAAACATTCAGTACTTC.

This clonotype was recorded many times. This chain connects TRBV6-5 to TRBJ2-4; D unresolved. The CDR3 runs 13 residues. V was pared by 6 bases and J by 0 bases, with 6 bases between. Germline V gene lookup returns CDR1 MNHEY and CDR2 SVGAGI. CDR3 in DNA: TGTGCCAGCAGCGGTATAGCCAAAAACATTCAGTACTTC. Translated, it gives CASSGIAKNIQYF.

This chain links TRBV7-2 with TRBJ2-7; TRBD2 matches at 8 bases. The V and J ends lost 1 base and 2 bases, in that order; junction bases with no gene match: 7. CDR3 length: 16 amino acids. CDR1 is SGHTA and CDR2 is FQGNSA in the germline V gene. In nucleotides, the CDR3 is TGTGCCAGCAGCTTAGGCGGGTGGCGGGGGGCCTACGAGCAGTACTTC. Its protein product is CASSLGGWRGAYEQYF.

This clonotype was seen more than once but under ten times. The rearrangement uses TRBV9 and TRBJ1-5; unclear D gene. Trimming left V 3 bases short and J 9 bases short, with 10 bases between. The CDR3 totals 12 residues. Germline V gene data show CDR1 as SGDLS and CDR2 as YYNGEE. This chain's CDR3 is CASSAPERPQHF. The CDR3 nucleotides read TGTGCCAGCAGCGCCCCTGAGAGGCCCCAGCATTTT.

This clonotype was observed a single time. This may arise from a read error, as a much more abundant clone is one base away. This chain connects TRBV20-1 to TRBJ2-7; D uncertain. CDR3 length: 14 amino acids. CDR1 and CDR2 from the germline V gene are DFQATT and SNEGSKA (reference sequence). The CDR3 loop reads CSAGKTFPSYEQDF. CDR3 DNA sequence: TGCAGTGCTGGAAAGACATTCCCCTCCTACGAGCAGGACTTC.

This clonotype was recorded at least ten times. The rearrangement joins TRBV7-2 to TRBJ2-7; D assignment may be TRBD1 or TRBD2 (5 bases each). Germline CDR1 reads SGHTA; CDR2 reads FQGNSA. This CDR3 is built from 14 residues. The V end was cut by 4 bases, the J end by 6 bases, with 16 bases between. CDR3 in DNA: TGTGCCAGCAGCTGGTGGGAGCCCCAGGGCGAGCAGTACTTC. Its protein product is CASSWWEPQGEQYF.

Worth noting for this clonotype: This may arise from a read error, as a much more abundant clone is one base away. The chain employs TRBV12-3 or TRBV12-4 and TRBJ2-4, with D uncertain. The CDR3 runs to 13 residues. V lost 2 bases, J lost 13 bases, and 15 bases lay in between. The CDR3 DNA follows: TGTGCCAGCAGTTTACTGGATTTCAATGAGCAGTACTTC. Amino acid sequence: CASSLLDFNEQYF.

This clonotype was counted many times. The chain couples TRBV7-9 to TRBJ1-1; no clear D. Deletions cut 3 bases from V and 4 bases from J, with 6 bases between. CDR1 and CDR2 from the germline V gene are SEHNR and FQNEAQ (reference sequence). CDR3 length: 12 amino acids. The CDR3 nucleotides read TGTGCCAGCAGCTTCGAAGGCACTGAAGCTTTCTTT. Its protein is CASSFEGTEAFF.

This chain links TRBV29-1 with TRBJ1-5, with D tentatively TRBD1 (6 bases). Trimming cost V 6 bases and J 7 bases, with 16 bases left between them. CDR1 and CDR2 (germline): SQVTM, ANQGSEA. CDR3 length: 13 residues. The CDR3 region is CSVLGALGQPQHF. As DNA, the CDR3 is TGCAGCGTGCTGGGGGCTTTGGGGCAGCCCCAGCATTTT.

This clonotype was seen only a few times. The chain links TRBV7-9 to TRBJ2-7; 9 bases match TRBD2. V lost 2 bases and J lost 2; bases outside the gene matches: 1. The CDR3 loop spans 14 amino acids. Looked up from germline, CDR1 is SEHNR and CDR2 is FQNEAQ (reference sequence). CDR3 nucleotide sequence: TGTGCCAGCAGCTTACGCGGGGGGGCCTACGAGCAGTACTTC. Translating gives CASSLRGGAYEQYF.

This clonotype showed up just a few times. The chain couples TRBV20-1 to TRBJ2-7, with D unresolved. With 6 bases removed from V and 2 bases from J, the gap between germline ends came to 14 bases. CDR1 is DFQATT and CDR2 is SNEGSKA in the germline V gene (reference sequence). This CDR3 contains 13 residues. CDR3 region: CSAKGRAAYEQYF. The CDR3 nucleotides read TGCAGTGCGAAGGGTAGGGCAGCCTACGAGCAGTACTTC.

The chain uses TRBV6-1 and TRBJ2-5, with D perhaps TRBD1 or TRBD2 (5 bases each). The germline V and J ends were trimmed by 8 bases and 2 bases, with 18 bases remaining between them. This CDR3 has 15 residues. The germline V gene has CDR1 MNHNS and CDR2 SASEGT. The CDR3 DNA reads TGTGCCAGCCTACACCGTCCGGGACGGCAAGAGACCCAGTACTTC. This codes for CASLHRPGRQETQYF.

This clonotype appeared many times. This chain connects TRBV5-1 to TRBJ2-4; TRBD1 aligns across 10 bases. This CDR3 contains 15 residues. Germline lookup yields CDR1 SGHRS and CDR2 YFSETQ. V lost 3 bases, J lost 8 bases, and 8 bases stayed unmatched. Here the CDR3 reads CASSWGTGVRDIQYF. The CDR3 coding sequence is TGCGCCAGCAGCTGGGGGACAGGGGTTCGTGACATTCAGTACTTC.

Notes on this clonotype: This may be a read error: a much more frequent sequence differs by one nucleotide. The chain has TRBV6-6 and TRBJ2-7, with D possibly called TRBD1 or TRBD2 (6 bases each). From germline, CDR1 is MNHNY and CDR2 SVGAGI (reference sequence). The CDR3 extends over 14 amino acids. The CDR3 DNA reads TGTGCCTGCAGCAACAAGGGGGGCGGCTACGAGCAGTACTTC. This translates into CACSNKGGGYEQYF.

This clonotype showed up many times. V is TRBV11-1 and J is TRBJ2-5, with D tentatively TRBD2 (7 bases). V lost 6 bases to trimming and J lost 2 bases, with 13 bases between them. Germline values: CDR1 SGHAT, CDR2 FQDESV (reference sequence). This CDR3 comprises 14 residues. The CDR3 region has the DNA TGTGCCAGCAGTTCTAGGGGGGGGCAAGAGACCCAGTACTTC. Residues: CASSSRGGQETQYF.

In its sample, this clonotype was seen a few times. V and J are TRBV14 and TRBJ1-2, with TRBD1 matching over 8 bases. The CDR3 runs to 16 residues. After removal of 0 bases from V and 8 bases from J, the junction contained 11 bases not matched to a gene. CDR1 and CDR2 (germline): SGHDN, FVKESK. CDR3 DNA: TGTGCCAGCAGCCAAGAATTTAACGGACAGGGCGAGGGCTACACCTTC. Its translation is CASSQEFNGQGEGYTF.

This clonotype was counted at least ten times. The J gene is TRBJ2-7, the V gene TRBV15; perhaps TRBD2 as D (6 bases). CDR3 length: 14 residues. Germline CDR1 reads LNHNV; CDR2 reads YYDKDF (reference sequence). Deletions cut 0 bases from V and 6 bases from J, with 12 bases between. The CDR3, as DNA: TGTGCCACCAGCAGAGACTTTGCGGGGCGCGAGCAGTACTTC. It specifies CATSRDFAGREQYF.

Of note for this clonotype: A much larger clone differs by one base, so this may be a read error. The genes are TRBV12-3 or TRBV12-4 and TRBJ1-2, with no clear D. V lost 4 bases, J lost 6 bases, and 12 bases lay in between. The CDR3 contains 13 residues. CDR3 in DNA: TGTGCCAGCAGTTCCATTGATTGTGATGGCTACACCTTC. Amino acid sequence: CASSSIDCDGYTF.

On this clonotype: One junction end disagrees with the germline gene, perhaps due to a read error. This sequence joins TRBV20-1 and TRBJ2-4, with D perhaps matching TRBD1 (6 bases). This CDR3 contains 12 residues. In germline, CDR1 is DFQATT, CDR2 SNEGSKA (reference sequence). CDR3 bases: TGTAGTGCACAACAGGGCCAAAACATTCGGTACTTC. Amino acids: CSAQQGQNIRYF.

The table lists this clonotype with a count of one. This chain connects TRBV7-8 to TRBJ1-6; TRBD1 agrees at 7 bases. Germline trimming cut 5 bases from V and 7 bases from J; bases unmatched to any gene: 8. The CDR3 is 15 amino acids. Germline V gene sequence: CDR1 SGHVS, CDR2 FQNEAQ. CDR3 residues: CASSPERTGNSPLHF. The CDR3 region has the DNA TGTGCCAGCAGCCCCGAACGGACAGGAAATTCACCCCTCCACTTT.

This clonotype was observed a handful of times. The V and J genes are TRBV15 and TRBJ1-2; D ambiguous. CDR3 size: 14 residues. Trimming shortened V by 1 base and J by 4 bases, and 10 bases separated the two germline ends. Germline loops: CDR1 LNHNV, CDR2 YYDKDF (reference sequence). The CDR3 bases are TGTGCCACCAGCAGAGGGGAGGGTAGCTATGGCTACACCTTC. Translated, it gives CATSRGEGSYGYTF. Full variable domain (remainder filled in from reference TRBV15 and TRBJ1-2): DAMVIQNPRYQVTQFGKPVTLSCSQTLNHNVMYWYQQKSSQAPKLLFHYYDKDFNNEADTPDNFQSRRPNTSFCFLDIRSPGLGDTAMYLCATSRGEGSYGYTFGSGTRLTVV.

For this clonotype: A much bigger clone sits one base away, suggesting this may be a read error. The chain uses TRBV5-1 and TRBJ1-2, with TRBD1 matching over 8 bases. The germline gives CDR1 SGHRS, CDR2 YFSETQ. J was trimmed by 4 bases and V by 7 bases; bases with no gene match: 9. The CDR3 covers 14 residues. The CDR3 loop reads CASCASGGSYGYTF. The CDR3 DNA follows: TGCGCCAGCTGCGCGTCAGGGGGCAGCTATGGCTACACCTTC.

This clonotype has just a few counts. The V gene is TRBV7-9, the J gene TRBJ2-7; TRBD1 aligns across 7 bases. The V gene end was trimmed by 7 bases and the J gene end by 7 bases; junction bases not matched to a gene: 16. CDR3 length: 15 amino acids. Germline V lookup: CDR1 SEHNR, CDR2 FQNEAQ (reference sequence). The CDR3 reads CASTPTGAIYNEQYF. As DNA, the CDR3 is TGTGCCAGCACCCCAACAGGGGCAATATACAATGAGCAGTACTTC.